The 8 T cell receptor beta chains given below trace back to one sample, sequenced in a study of monozygotic twins with cystic fibrosis. Here immunoSEQ multiplex PCR was the method, and the copy in TCRdb shows in-frame clones only, minus some. In the table there are 30,000 to 35,000 clones, 95% to 98% of which are singletons. Source material: blood. The receptors stem from a girl aged 2-10 years with cystic fibrosis.

V is TRBV18 and J is TRBJ1-5; tentative D call: TRBD1 (5 bases). The V and J ends lost 2 bases and 4 bases respectively, with 12 bases between them. CDR3 length: 15 amino acids. CDR1 is KGHSH, CDR2 LQKENI, per germline. The CDR3 protein is CASSPLAGGNQPQHF. CDR3 DNA sequence: TGTGCCAGCTCACCATTGGCCGGGGGAAATCAGCCCCAGCATTTT. Filled out from reference TRBV18 and TRBJ1-5, the complete variable domain reads NAGVMQNPRHLVRRRGQEARLRCSPMKGHSHVYWYRQLPEEGLKFMVYLQKENIIDESGMPKERFSAEFPKEGPSILRIQQVVRGDSAAYFCASSPLAGGNQPQHFGDGTRLSIL.

This sequence joins TRBV9 and TRBJ1-3; D remains unclear. This CDR3 is 14 amino acids long. V was clipped by 3 bases and J by 8 bases, with 15 bases between them. CDR1 and CDR2 from the germline V gene are SGDLS and YYNGEE. CDR3 DNA sequence: TGTGCCAGCAGCGCTGCTTCTAATTTGGACACCATATATTTT. This sequence encodes CASSAASNLDTIYF.

V usage is TRBV6-4 and J usage is TRBJ2-1; TRBD2 matches at 8 bases. The CDR3 consists of 15 residues. The germline CDR1 and CDR2 sequences are MRHNA and SNTAGT. J lost 6 bases, V lost 4 bases, and 8 bases had no gene match. For the CDR3, the DNA is TGTGCCAGCAGTGTCGTCTCCGGGACTAGCAATGAGCAGTTCTTC. It translates to CASSVVSGTSNEQFF.

The chain carries TRBV6-1 and TRBJ2-7; D is possibly TRBD2 (5 bases). Trimming took 0 bases from V and 1 from J, leaving 7 bases between them. The length of the CDR3 is 14 residues. The germline V gene has CDR1 MNHNS and CDR2 SASEGT. CDR3 nucleotides: TGTGCCAGCAGTGAAGCTAGGAGGTCCTACGAGCAGTACTTC. It translates to CASSEARRSYEQYF.

The chain recombines TRBV6-1 with TRBJ1-3, with no clear D. Trimming cost V 4 bases and J 0 bases, with 10 bases left between them. The CDR3 is 15 residues long. CDR1 and CDR2 from the germline V gene are MNHNS and SASEGT. DNA of the CDR3: TGTGCCAGCAGTGTCGGTGTGGTCTCTGGAAACACCATATATTTT. Translating gives CASSVGVVSGNTIYF.

The chain uses TRBV5-6 and TRBJ2-1; 9 nucleotides line up with TRBD1. V gave up 0 bases and J gave up 4 bases; unmatched junction bases: 2. The CDR3 covers 15 residues. The V gene's germline CDR1 is SGHDT and CDR2 YYEEEE. This chain's CDR3 is CASSLGDRAYNEQFF. The DNA for the CDR3 is TGTGCCAGCAGCTTGGGGGACAGGGCTTACAATGAGCAGTTCTTC.

The rearrangement links TRBV6-7 to TRBJ2-1, with D uncertain. TRBV6-7 is noted as an ORF with a role that remains uncertain. The germline V and J ends were trimmed by 11 bases and 8 bases, with 16 bases remaining between them. CDR3 length: 12 residues. DNA of the CDR3: TGTGCCCCTGGACGGCTTCAGCATGAGCAGTTCTTC. Its translation is CAPGRLQHEQFF.

CDR3 in DNA: TGCAGCGTGAATGGGGCCAGCCAAGAGACCCAGTACTTC. This gives the protein CSVNGASQETQYF. This chain links TRBV29-1 with TRBJ2-5; TRBD1 is a possible D gene (5 bases). Germline CDR1 SQVTM, CDR2 ANQGSEA. Trimming stripped 6 bases from V and 1 base from J, with 12 bases between. The CDR3 totals 13 residues.